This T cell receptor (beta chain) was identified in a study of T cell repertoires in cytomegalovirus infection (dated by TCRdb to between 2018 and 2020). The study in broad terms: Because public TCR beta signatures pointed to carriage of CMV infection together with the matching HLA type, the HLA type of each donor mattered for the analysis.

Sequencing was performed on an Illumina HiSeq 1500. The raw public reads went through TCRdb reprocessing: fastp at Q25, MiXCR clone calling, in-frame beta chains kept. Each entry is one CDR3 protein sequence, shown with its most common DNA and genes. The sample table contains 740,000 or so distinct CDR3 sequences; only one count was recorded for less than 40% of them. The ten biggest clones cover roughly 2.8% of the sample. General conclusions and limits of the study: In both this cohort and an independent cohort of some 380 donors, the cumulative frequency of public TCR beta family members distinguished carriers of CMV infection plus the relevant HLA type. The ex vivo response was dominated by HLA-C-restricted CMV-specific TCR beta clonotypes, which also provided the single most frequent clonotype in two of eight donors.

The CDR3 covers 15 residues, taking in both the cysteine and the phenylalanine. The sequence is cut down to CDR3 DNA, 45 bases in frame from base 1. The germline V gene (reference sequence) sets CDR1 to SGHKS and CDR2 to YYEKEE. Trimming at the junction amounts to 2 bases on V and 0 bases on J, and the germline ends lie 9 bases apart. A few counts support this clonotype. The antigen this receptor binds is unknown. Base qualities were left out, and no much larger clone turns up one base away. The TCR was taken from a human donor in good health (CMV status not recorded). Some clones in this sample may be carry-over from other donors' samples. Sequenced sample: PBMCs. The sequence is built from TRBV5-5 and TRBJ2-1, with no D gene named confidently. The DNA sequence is TGTGCCAGCAGCTTTGAGCATAGCTCCTACAATGAGCAGTTCTTC. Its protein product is CASSFEHSSYNEQFF.